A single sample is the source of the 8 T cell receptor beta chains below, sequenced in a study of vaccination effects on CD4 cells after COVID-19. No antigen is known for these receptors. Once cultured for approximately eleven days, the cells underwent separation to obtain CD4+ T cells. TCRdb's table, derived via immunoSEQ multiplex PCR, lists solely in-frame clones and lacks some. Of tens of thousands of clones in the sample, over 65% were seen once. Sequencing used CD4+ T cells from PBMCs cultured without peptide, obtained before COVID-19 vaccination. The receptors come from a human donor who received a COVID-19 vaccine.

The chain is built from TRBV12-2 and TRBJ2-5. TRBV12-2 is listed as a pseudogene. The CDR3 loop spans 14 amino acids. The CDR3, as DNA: TGTGCAAGTCGCTTAGTCGTCGGCAAGGAGACCCAGTACTTC. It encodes CASRLVVGKETQYF.

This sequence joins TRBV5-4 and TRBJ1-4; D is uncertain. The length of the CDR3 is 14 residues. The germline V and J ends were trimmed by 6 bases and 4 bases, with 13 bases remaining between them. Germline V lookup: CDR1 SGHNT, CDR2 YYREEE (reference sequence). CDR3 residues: CASIRRVRNEKLFF. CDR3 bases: TGTGCCAGCATCCGCCGGGTCCGTAATGAAAAACTGTTTTTT.

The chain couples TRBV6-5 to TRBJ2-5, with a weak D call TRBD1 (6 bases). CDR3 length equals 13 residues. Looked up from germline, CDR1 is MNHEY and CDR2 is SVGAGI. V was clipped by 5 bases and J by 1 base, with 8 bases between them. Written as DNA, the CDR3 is TGTGCCAGCAGTCGGACAGTCCAAGAGACCCAGTACTTC. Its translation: CASSRTVQETQYF.

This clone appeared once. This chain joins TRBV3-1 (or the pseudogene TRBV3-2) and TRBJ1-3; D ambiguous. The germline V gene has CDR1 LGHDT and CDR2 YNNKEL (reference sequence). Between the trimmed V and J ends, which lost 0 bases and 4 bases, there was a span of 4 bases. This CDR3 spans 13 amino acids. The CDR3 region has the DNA TGTGCCAGCAGCCAAGATGAAGGAAACACCATATATTTT. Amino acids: CASSQDEGNTIYF.

The CDR3 bases are TGCGCCAGCAGGGGGGGGCAGAATTCACCCCTCCACTTT. It specifies CASRGGQNSPLHF. The genes are TRBV5-1 and TRBJ1-6; TRBD1 is a possible D gene (6 bases). The CDR3 is 13 amino acids. From germline, CDR1 is SGHRS and CDR2 YFSETQ. The germline V and J ends were trimmed by 5 bases and 7 bases, with 10 bases remaining between them.

In DNA, the CDR3 is TGTGCCAGCAGCGCCAGTGGAAGGGATGAAAAACTGTTTTTT. This codes for CASSASGRDEKLFF. This sequence joins TRBV7-6 and TRBJ1-4; D uncertain. The CDR3 is made up of 14 amino acids. CDR1 is SGHVS and CDR2 is FNYEAQ in the germline V gene. V was clipped by 5 bases and J by 6 bases, with 13 bases between them.

CDR3 residues: CASSKGHTYEQYF. CDR3 in DNA: TGTGCCAGTAGTAAGGGGCACACCTACGAGCAGTACTTC. The chain recombines TRBV19 with TRBJ2-7; possible D gene TRBD1, 5 bases. This CDR3 comprises 13 residues. V was trimmed by 4 bases and J by 2 bases, leaving 9 bases between them. CDR1 LNHDA and CDR2 SQIVND come from the germline V gene (reference sequence).

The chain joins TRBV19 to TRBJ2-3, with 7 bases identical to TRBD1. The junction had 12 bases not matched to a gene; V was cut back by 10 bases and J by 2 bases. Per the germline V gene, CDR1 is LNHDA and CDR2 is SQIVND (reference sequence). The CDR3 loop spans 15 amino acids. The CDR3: CATKRTGDTTDTQYF. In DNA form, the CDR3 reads TGTGCCACTAAAAGGACAGGAGATACCACAGATACGCAGTATTTT. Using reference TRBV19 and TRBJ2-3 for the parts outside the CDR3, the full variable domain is DGGITQSPKYLFRKEGQNVTLSCEQNLNHDAMYWYRQDPGQGLRLIYYSQIVNDFQKGDIAEGYSVSREKKESFPLTVTSAQKNPTAFYLCATKRTGDTTDTQYFGPGTRLTVL.